This T cell receptor beta chain is drawn from a study of PD-L1 blockade in urothelial cancer. The table came from immunoSEQ multiplex PCR; TCRdb's copy has only in-frame clones and leaves some out. The profile shows about 40,000 clones, roughly 84% of them singletons. Germline-derived CDR1 and CDR2 are SGHNT and YENEEA. Trimming shortened V by 5 bases and J by 6 bases, and 20 bases separated the two germline ends. This CDR3 has 15 amino acids. Documented time point: peripheral blood 6 weeks after treatment start. The TCR was taken from a man in his 70s with urothelial cancer. The genes are TRBV11-3 and TRBJ2-7, with D possibly TRBD2 on 6 matching bases. Source: PBMCs, taken around atezolizumab (anti-PD-L1) treatment. The CDR3 sequence is CASSEYTTVSGEQYF. DNA of the CDR3: TGTGCCAGCAGCGAGTATACTACCGTTAGCGGCGAGCAGTACTTC.